These 14 T cell receptor beta chains originate from one sample sequenced in a study of radiotherapy plus CTLA-4 blockade in lung cancer. Only in-frame clones appear in the TCRdb table, and some are missing; sequencing was by immunoSEQ multiplex PCR. The sample has some 78,000 clones, 85% to 90% seen once. Material: peripheral blood, obtained from a patient treated with radiotherapy plus ipilimumab. All receptors come from a human donor with non-small cell lung cancer who had stable disease on radiotherapy plus ipilimumab.

This clone appeared once. In nucleotides, the CDR3 is TGTGCCAGCAGCTTGGCAGGGGTGTTGAACACTGAAGCTTTCTTT. It is translated as CASSLAGVLNTEAFF. The J gene is TRBJ1-1, the V gene TRBV5-4, with D possibly TRBD1 on 6 matching bases. Per germline, CDR1 SGHNT and CDR2 YYREEE (reference sequence). The V and J ends lost 0 bases and 0 bases respectively, with 9 bases between them. This CDR3 region has 15 residues.

J is TRBJ1-3 and V is TRBV4-1, with 9 bases that match TRBD1. V shed 4 bases, J shed 5 bases, and the junction held 12 bases outside the gene matches. Germline values: CDR1 MGHRA, CDR2 YSYEKL. The CDR3 runs to 17 residues. CDR3 loop: CASSRGTGTGSRNTIYF. The CDR3 nucleotides read TGCGCCAGCAGCCGAGGCACCGGGACAGGGAGTCGAAACACCATATATTTT.

This clone came up once. CDR3 nucleotides: TGTGCCAGCAGCTTAGGCGGGGGGGGACCATACGAGCAGTACTTC. Translation gives CASSLGGGGPYEQYF. This chain connects TRBV11-2 to TRBJ2-7, with 9 bases fitting TRBD2. Germline V gives CDR1 SGHAT, CDR2 FQNNGV. V shed 1 base and J 4 bases; nucleotides not matched to a gene: 5. This CDR3 spans 15 amino acids.

This clone turned up a few times. This rearrangement joins TRBV6-7 to TRBJ2-3, with D perhaps TRBD1 (6 bases). TRBV6-7 is recorded as an ORF, its role being uncertain. CDR3 length equals 16 residues. V lost 7 bases, J lost 0 bases, and 17 bases lay in between. Written as DNA, the CDR3 is TGTGCCAGCAACCACATCGACAGGTTTAGCACAGATACGCAGTATTTT. Residues: CASNHIDRFSTDTQYF.

The rearrangement uses TRBV18 and TRBJ1-2; no definite D call. V lost 0 bases and J 8 bases, leaving 13 bases between the germline ends. CDR3 length equals 14 residues. The germline CDR1 and CDR2 sequences are KGHSH and LQKENI. The CDR3: CASSPPSTFQGYTF. Written as DNA, the CDR3 is TGTGCCAGCTCACCACCGAGCACATTCCAGGGCTACACCTTC.

The CDR3 reads CASSSSGTQETQYF. CDR3 sequence (DNA): TGTGCCAGCAGCTCGTCGGGGACTCAAGAGACCCAGTACTTC. This chain uses TRBV5-4 with TRBJ2-5; TRBD2 might be the D (6 bases). The CDR3 runs 14 residues. Per germline, CDR1 SGHNT and CDR2 YYREEE (reference sequence). V was shortened by 3 bases and J by 2 bases, with 11 bases between the two germline ends.

This sequence joins TRBV7-2 and TRBJ2-5; D call uncertain. CDR1 and CDR2 from the germline V gene are SGHTA and FQGNSA. The CDR3 runs 13 residues. The V end lost 4 bases, the J end lost 0 bases, and 6 bases lay between the germline ends. The DNA of the CDR3 is TGTGCCAGCAGCTCTCCAAACCAAGAGACCCAGTACTTC. It yields the protein CASSSPNQETQYF.

CDR3 protein: CASSSGQNTEAFF. The CDR3 DNA reads as TGTGCCAGCAGTTCCGGACAGAACACTGAAGCTTTCTTT. The chain has TRBV28 and TRBJ1-1; TRBD1 might be the D (5 bases). V lost 4 bases, J lost 1 base, and 7 bases lay in between. CDR3 size: 13 residues. Germline CDR1 reads MDHEN; CDR2 reads SYDVKM. Together with reference TRBV28 and TRBJ1-1, the CDR3 gives the full variable domain: DVKVTQSSRYLVKRTGEKVFLECVQDMDHENMFWYRQDPGLGLRLIYFSYDVKMKEKGDIPEGYSVSREKKERFSLILESASTNQTSMYLCASSSGQNTEAFFGQGTRLTVV.

The J gene is TRBJ2-1, the V gene TRBV5-1; no clear D. The germline V and J ends were trimmed by 3 bases and 0 bases, with 10 bases remaining between them. CDR1 and CDR2 (germline): SGHRS, YFSETQ. CDR3 size: 15 residues. In nucleotides, the CDR3 is TGCGCCAGCAGCTCGGGCGTGAGCTCCTACAATGAGCAGTTCTTC. It is translated as CASSSGVSSYNEQFF. Full variable domain (outside the CDR3, taken from reference TRBV5-1 and TRBJ2-1): KAGVTQTPRYLIKTRGQQVTLSCSPISGHRSVSWYQQTPGQGLQFLFEYFSETQRNKGNFPGRFSGRQFSNSRSEMNVSTLELGDSALYLCASSSGVSSYNEQFFGPGTRLTVL.

The V gene is TRBV6-1, the J gene TRBJ1-1; D unclear. Between the trimmed V and J ends, which lost 10 bases and 1 base, there was a span of 13 bases. There are 13 residues in the CDR3. The germline gives CDR1 MNHNS, CDR2 SASEGT. The CDR3, as DNA: TGTGCCACCCAACGGGTAGGGAACACTGAAGCTTTCTTT. It specifies CATQRVGNTEAFF.

The chain uses TRBV30 and TRBJ1-1; D is unresolved. Between the trimmed V and J ends, which lost 3 bases and 2 bases, there was a span of 13 bases. The CDR3 runs 14 residues. Germline-derived CDR1 and CDR2 are GTSNPN and SVGIG (reference sequence). The DNA for the CDR3 is TGTGCCTGGAGCTCGTGGCGGATAAACACTGAAGCTTTCTTT. Its translation is CAWSSWRINTEAFF. The complete variable domain, with remaining parts taken from reference TRBV30 and TRBJ1-1, reads SQTIHQWPATLVQPVGSPLSLECTVEGTSNPNLYWYRQAAGRGLQLLFYSVGIGQISSEVPQNLSASRPQDRQFILSSKKLLLSDSGFYLCAWSSWRINTEAFFGQGTRLTVV.

The chain carries TRBV19 and TRBJ1-4; TRBD1 aligns across 7 bases. The CDR3 covers 13 residues. In germline, CDR1 is LNHDA, CDR2 SQIVND (reference sequence). Trimming at V came to 6 bases and at J to 5 bases, leaving 3 bases not matched to a gene. The CDR3 sequence: CASRSRGNEKLFF. In DNA, the CDR3 is TGTGCCAGTAGGTCCAGGGGGAATGAAAAACTGTTTTTT.

The chain recombines TRBV6-5 with TRBJ2-7, with D maybe TRBD1 (6 bases). Germline V gene sequence: CDR1 MNHEY, CDR2 SVGAGI. The CDR3 has 13 residues. CDR3 region: CSTSTGHSYEQYF. The CDR3 DNA is TGTTCGACCTCGACAGGCCATTCCTACGAGCAGTACTTC.

This sequence joins TRBV29-1 and TRBJ2-1, with TRBD2 identical over 12 bases. J lost 5 bases, V lost 6 bases, and 5 bases had no gene match. The CDR3 is made up of 14 amino acids. CDR1 and CDR2 (germline): SQVTM, ANQGSEA. The CDR3 sequence: CSVTRTSGNNEQFF. The CDR3, as DNA: TGCAGCGTAACTAGGACTAGCGGGAACAATGAGCAGTTCTTC.